The next 8 T cell receptor beta chains were all read from a single sample in a study of blood T cell repertoires in COVID-19. Method: immunoSEQ multiplex PCR; TCRdb's copy keeps in-frame clones and lacks some. Of tens of thousands of clones in the sample, about nine tenths were seen once. Input material: peripheral blood. All receptors derive from a middle-aged man with active COVID-19.

This chain joins TRBV5-4 and TRBJ2-2; D gene unclear. The length of the CDR3 is 13 residues. Per the germline V gene, CDR1 is SGHNT and CDR2 is YYREEE (reference sequence). Trimming stripped 2 bases from V and 4 bases from J, with 6 bases between. The CDR3 region has the DNA TGTGCCAGCAGCTTTTATAGCACCGGGGAGCTGTTTTTT. Its protein product is CASSFYSTGELFF. The entire variable domain, with the rest obtained from reference TRBV5-4 and TRBJ2-2, is as follows: ETGVTQSPTHLIKTRGQQVTLRCSSQSGHNTVSWYQQALGQGPQFIFQYYREEENGRGNFPPRFSGLQFPNYSSELNVNALELDDSALYLCASSFYSTGELFFGEGSRLTVL.

The CDR3, as DNA: TGTGCCAGTAGTAAGACGGGACAACTCTACTTTCTCCGGGGCTACACCTTC. This gives the protein CASSKTGQLYFLRGYTF. This chain uses TRBV19 with TRBJ1-2; tentative D call: TRBD1 (6 bases). Trimming removed 4 bases at V and 8 bases at J, with 26 bases between. CDR1 is LNHDA, CDR2 SQIVND, per germline (reference sequence). The CDR3 spans 17 residues.

The chain couples TRBV4-1 to TRBJ1-1; 10 bases agree with TRBD1. The V gene's germline CDR1 is MGHRA and CDR2 YSYEKL. The CDR3 spans 17 residues. With V trimmed by 0 bases and J by 7 bases, 11 bases remained unmatched. The CDR3 bases are TGCGCCAGCAGCCAAGAGGTGACAGGGGGCTCGATTGGTGAAGCTTTCTTT. Its protein product is CASSQEVTGGSIGEAFF.

The gene calls are TRBV18 and TRBJ1-6; TRBD1 matches at 8 bases. Germline values: CDR1 KGHSH, CDR2 LQKENI. The CDR3 runs 16 residues. The V segment lost 4 bases and the J segment 10 bases; nucleotides outside the gene matches: 12. Written as DNA, the CDR3 is TGTGCCAGCTCACGCACCGGGACAGGTGAAGGGTCACCCCTCCACTTT. This codes for CASSRTGTGEGSPLHF.

The chain recombines TRBV11-3 with TRBJ1-2; 8 nucleotides line up with TRBD1. Germline CDR1 and CDR2: SGHNT and YENEEA. The V segment lost 5 bases and the J segment 8 bases; nucleotides outside the gene matches: 7. The CDR3 has 13 amino acids. CDR3 amino acids: CASSAGQGDGYTF. The DNA for the CDR3 is TGTGCCAGCAGCGCCGGACAGGGTGACGGCTACACCTTC.

This chain connects TRBV10-3 to TRBJ1-1, with a tentative D call TRBD1 (5 bases). The length of the CDR3 is 12 residues. CDR1 is ENHRY and CDR2 is SYGVKD in the germline V gene. Between the trimmed V and J ends, which lost 11 bases and 4 bases, there was a span of 14 bases. CDR3 DNA sequence: TGTGCCTCTCGGGGGGGATCCACTGAAGCTTTCTTT. Translating gives CASRGGSTEAFF.

The gene calls are TRBV12-5 and TRBJ1-2; perhaps TRBD1 as D (5 bases). The germline CDR1 and CDR2 sequences are LGHNT and FRNRAP. V lost 3 bases and J lost 11, with 16 bases in between. The CDR3 is 13 residues long. CDR3 region: CASGLDQGRRYTF. For the CDR3, the DNA is TGTGCTAGTGGTTTAGACCAGGGCAGACGATACACCTTC.

This chain connects TRBV18 to TRBJ1-4; D not resolved. This CDR3 has 14 residues. Germline V gene data show CDR1 as KGHSH and CDR2 as LQKENI. Trimming shortened V by 5 bases and J by 8 bases, and 15 bases separated the two germline ends. The CDR3 DNA sequence: TGTGCCAGCTCATCTCAGGCTTTACGAGAAAAACTGTTTTTT. Translated, it gives CASSSQALREKLFF.